Here is one T cell receptor (beta chain) with its context. What antigen it recognizes has not been identified. One base away there is no much larger clone; base qualities are not given. This entry is derived from a study of blood T cell repertoires in COVID-19 (TCRdb year 2020). Concerning the study at large: Collaborator samples came from the United States, Italy and Spain and covered acute and convalescent phases of COVID-19. The prospective study material was composed of cDNA or gDNA derived from T cells, B-cell-depleted T cells, or PBMCs. The dataset comprised deeply sampled blood TCRbeta repertoires from subjects exposed to, actively infected with, or recovered from COVID-19. The repertoires were released in a freely available public database meant as a resource for research on the immune response to SARS-CoV-2. Samples were obtained from the ongoing ImmuneRACE study (first 160 participants) and from about 1,300 subjects provided by 6 global collaborators. Sample metadata almost always included a de-identified subject ID, COVID-19 status, age in years and sex. HLA class I and class II types, where available, came from metadata supplied by the sample provider rather than from assay-based typing. The research as a whole found: The quantity of clinical and demographic metadata differed by source and by participant and was supplied without curation.

The immunoSEQ Assay, a bias-controlled multiplex PCR, was used to amplify TCRbeta CDR3 regions from genomic DNA. As for how the authors treated the data: Within the assay, amplification of reference gene primers was used to estimate how many nucleated cells each sample contained. To quantify the absolute abundance of each unique TCRbeta CDR3 rearrangement, sequence reads were collapsed and filtered. For each sample, productive Simpson clonality was calculated by taking the square root of Simpson's diversity index across productive rearrangements. TCRdb's version of the immuneACCESS table is confined to in-frame rearrangements and falls short of the full clone set. An unresolved V gene accounts for under half of the shortfall where checked; the remainder is of unknown origin. The V and J calls and clone size come from that table; D and trimming were worked out from the DNA. Recorded for this sample are some 250,000 clones; roughly 83% of them occurred a single time. The ten largest clones represent roughly 30% of the sample.

Trimming accounts for 9 bases at V and 6 bases at J, while the number of junction bases matched to no gene is 8. The CDR3 spans 16 residues, from the cysteine through the phenylalanine. Only the CDR3 portion is preserved as DNA: 48 bases, with reading frame beginning at the first base. Via the germline V gene (reference sequence), CDR1 is LNHDA and CDR2 SQIVND. The collaborating institutions used their own protocols to collect whole blood in K2EDTA tubes. For TCRbeta analysis, collaborators shipped samples as frozen whole blood, isolated PBMCs, or DNA extracted from either of those sample types. The sample taken for sequencing was peripheral blood. The rearranged segments are TRBV19 and TRBJ2-1; TRBD2 lines up with 16 middle nucleotides. The receptor's source is a man aged 35 to 55 with acute or convalescent COVID-19. CDR3 region: CARPPGLAGGGNEQFF. The DNA is TGTGCCAGGCCACCGGGACTAGCGGGAGGGGGCAATGAGCAGTTCTTC.